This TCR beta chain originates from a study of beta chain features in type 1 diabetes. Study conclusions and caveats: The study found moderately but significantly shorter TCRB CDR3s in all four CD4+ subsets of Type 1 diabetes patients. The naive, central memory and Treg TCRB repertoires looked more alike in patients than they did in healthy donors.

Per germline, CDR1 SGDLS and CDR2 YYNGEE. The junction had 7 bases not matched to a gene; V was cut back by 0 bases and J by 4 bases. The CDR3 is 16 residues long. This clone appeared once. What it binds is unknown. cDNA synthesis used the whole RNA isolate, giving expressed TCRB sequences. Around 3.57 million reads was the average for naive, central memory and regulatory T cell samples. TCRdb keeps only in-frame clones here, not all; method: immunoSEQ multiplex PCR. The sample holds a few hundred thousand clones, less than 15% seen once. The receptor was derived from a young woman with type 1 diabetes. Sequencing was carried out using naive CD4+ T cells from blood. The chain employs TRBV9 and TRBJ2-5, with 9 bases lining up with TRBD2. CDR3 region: CASSVGWREGLETQYF. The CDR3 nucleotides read TGTGCCAGCAGCGTAGGGTGGCGGGAGGGCCTAGAGACCCAGTACTTC.